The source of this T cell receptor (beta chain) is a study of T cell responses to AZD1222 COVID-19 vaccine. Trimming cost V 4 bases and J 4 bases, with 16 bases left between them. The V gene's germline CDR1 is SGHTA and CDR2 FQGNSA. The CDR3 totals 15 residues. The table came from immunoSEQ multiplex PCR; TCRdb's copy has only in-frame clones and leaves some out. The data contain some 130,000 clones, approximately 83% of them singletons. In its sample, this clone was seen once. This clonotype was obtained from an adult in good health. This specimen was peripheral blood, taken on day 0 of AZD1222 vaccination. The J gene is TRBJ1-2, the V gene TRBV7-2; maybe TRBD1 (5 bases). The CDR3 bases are TGTGCCAGCAGCTCCCGCAGGGAGTCAAGCTATGGCTACACCTTC. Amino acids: CASSSRRESSYGYTF.